The table lists the clone carrying this TCR beta chain with many counts. This sample is part of a study of T-cell reconstitution after alpha-beta-depleted transplantation in children. V lost 0 bases, J lost 9 bases, and 9 bases lay in between. This CDR3 has 13 residues. Germline V CDR1 and CDR2: LGHDT, YNNKEL (reference sequence). Unique molecular identifiers were incorporated during preparation of the TCRbeta library. MiXCR was run by TCRdb on the PCR reads, yielding one entry per CDR3 protein. This sample has about 290,000 distinct CDR3 sequences, with roughly a tenth found just once. The J gene is TRBJ2-1, the V gene TRBV3-1, with D unresolved. The sequences come from PBMCs, collected before TCRalphabeta/CD19-depleted stem cell transplant. The receptor was derived from a boy less than two years old with acute myeloid leukemia, due to receive a stem cell transplant. The CDR3 loop reads CASSQDRLAEQFF. Here the CDR3 DNA reads TGTGCCAGCAGCCAAGATCGGCTCGCTGAGCAGTTCTTC.